The clone carrying this TCR beta chain was counted many times. TCRdb called the 5' RACE reads again in MiXCR, with one record for every CDR3 protein. The repertoire holds over 15,000 distinct CDR3 sequences, with roughly 20% as singletons. The CDR3 totals 14 residues. The J segment lost 6 bases and the V segment lost 5 bases, leaving 6 bases of the junction unmatched. Germline lookup yields CDR1 SGHTA and CDR2 FQGTGA. The data derive from a study of neurological immune-mediated disorders. This receptor was identified in a man between 45 and 60 years old in good health. V and J are TRBV7-3 and TRBJ2-1; 8 nucleotides match TRBD1. Sample: PBMCs. The CDR3 sequence is CASSQDRVSNEQFF. CDR3 DNA sequence: TGTGCCAGCAGCCAGGACAGGGTTAGCAATGAGCAGTTCTTC.